This entry lists 29 T cell receptor beta chains sequenced from one sample in a study of T-cell reconstitution after alpha-beta-depleted transplantation in children. Unique molecular identifiers were incorporated during preparation of the TCRbeta library. TCRdb used MiXCR to reprocess the PCR reads, holding one entry per CDR3 protein. The table lists approximately 980,000 distinct CDR3 sequences, about 31% of them singletons. The sample consisted of PBMCs, mostly from graft donor cells, taken 360 days after TCRalphabeta/CD19-depleted stem cell transplant. The receptor set was obtained from a boy younger than two who had a stem cell transplant for SCID, so the T cells may come from the graft donor.

This clonotype appeared a few times. This sequence joins TRBV7-9 and TRBJ2-2, with D possibly matching TRBD1 (6 bases). CDR3 size: 16 residues. Trimming pared 5 bases from V and 7 bases from J, leaving 20 bases between. The germline V gene has CDR1 SEHNR and CDR2 FQNEAQ (reference sequence). The CDR3 bases are TGTGCCAGCAGCCCAACAGGGTTCTCCATGGGCGGGGAGCTGTTTTTT. It is translated as CASSPTGFSMGGELFF.

The chain combines TRBV7-9 with TRBJ1-5; D unresolved. With 0 bases removed from V and 0 bases from J, the gap between germline ends came to 3 bases. The CDR3 is 14 residues long. Germline V lookup: CDR1 SEHNR, CDR2 FQNEAQ (reference sequence). The chain's CDR3 is CASSLANSNQPQHF. CDR3 DNA sequence: TGTGCCAGCAGCTTAGCTAATAGCAATCAGCCCCAGCATTTT.

Many counts were recorded for this clonotype. The J gene is TRBJ2-3, the V gene TRBV12-3 or TRBV12-4; tentatively, D is TRBD1 (6 bases). V gave up 3 bases and J gave up 4 bases, with 14 bases separating them. This CDR3 has 15 residues. The CDR3: CASSFLPGAADTQYF. The CDR3 DNA follows: TGTGCCAGCAGTTTCCTTCCAGGGGCAGCAGATACGCAGTATTTT.

This clonotype came up a few times. V and J are TRBV7-9 and TRBJ1-2; D not certain. The CDR3 spans 14 residues. Trimming took off 3 bases at V and 2 bases at J, with 10 bases between the two ends. Germline CDR1 and CDR2: SEHNR and FQNEAQ (reference sequence). The DNA for the CDR3 is TGTGCCAGCAGCTTTTTGACACCAAACTATGGCTACACCTTC. Translating gives CASSFLTPNYGYTF.

This rearrangement joins TRBV10-2 to TRBJ1-6, with 7 bases fitting TRBD1. The CDR3 is 17 residues long. Germline V gives CDR1 WSHSY, CDR2 SAAADI. Trimming at V came to 6 bases and at J to 2 bases, leaving 10 bases not matched to a gene. CDR3 nucleotides: TGCGCCAGCAGCGACCCCGGGACAGCGACCTATAATTCACCCCTCCACTTT. Translation: CASSDPGTATYNSPLHF.

The count of this clonotype is one. The CDR3: CASSLVGGDAAEVLFF. In nucleotides, the CDR3 is TGTGCCAGCAGCCTGGTAGGAGGGGATGCAGCGGAGGTACTGTTTTTT. The V call is TRBV5-6, the J call TRBJ1-4; tentative D call: TRBD1 (5 bases). With 4 bases removed from V and 13 bases from J, the gap between germline ends came to 26 bases. The germline CDR1 and CDR2 sequences are SGHDT and YYEEEE. The CDR3 loop spans 16 amino acids.

The chain joins TRBV12-3 or TRBV12-4 to TRBJ2-1; D unresolved. The length of the CDR3 is 13 residues. V lost 6 bases and J lost 1, with 7 bases in between. DNA for the CDR3: TGTGCCAGCAGGCCCCCATCCTACAATGAGCAGTTCTTC. Amino acid sequence: CASRPPSYNEQFF.

The V gene is TRBV11-2, the J gene TRBJ2-2, with a possible D match to TRBD1 (5 bases). Germline V gene sequence: CDR1 SGHAT, CDR2 FQNNGV. Trimming took 3 bases from V and 5 from J, leaving 16 bases between them. The CDR3 loop spans 16 amino acids. CDR3: CASSFFKGLSTGELFF. In DNA form, the CDR3 reads TGTGCCAGCAGCTTCTTCAAGGGGTTATCTACCGGGGAGCTGTTTTTT.

This clonotype was seen ten or more times. This chain connects TRBV12-3 or TRBV12-4 to TRBJ2-3; D is undetermined. Trimming cost V 3 bases and J 5 bases, with 6 bases left between them. The length of the CDR3 is 12 residues. The CDR3 nucleotides read TGTGCCAGCAGTTTCGGCGGAGATACGCAGTATTTT. It yields the protein CASSFGGDTQYF.

A few counts support this clonotype. This rearrangement joins TRBV4-1 to TRBJ2-5, with D possibly being TRBD1 or TRBD2 (5 bases each). Trimming stripped 1 base from V and 6 bases from J, with 12 bases between. The CDR3 is 14 amino acids. CDR1 is MGHRA, CDR2 YSYEKL, per germline. CDR3 in DNA: TGCGCCAGCAGCCAAGGGCCAGGGACGAAGACCCAGTACTTC. Amino acid sequence: CASSQGPGTKTQYF.

CDR3 residues: CASSEWTGGRYEQYF. Written as DNA, the CDR3 is TGCGCCAGCAGTGAGTGGACAGGGGGCAGATACGAGCAGTACTTC. The chain has TRBV10-1 and TRBJ2-7, with TRBD1 identical over 11 bases. The CDR3 has 15 amino acids. V was clipped by 1 base and J by 4 bases; unmatched bases: 3. CDR1 is WNHNN and CDR2 is SYGVQD in the germline V gene (reference sequence).

V usage is TRBV9 and J usage is TRBJ2-7; 8 positions agree with TRBD1. Germline V CDR1 and CDR2: SGDLS, YYNGEE. The V gene end was trimmed by 4 bases and the J gene end by 3 bases; junction bases not matched to a gene: 9. The CDR3 sequence is 15 residues long. CDR3 loop: CASSPAGQAYYEQYF. In DNA, the CDR3 is TGTGCCAGCAGCCCCGCGGGACAGGCTTACTACGAGCAGTACTTC.

The chain uses TRBV12-5 and TRBJ2-3; D remains ambiguous. This CDR3 region has 12 residues. CDR1 LGHNT and CDR2 FRNRAP come from the germline V gene. V was clipped by 4 bases and J by 6 bases, with 8 bases between them. The CDR3 region is CASGSRPDTQYF. CDR3 in DNA: TGTGCTAGTGGTTCCCGACCTGATACGCAGTATTTT.

This chain uses TRBV20-1 with TRBJ2-5; perhaps TRBD2 as D (6 bases). This CDR3 spans 15 amino acids. Looked up from germline, CDR1 is DFQATT and CDR2 is SNEGSKA (reference sequence). V was trimmed by 3 bases and J by 1 base, leaving 15 bases between them. This chain's CDR3 is CSASVPRGFQETQYF. CDR3 DNA: TGCAGTGCTAGCGTCCCGCGGGGATTCCAAGAGACCCAGTACTTC.

The rearrangement links TRBV5-1 to TRBJ2-1; TRBD1 might be the D (5 bases). This CDR3 is 16 amino acids long. V lost 3 bases and J 0 bases, leaving 13 bases between the germline ends. Germline V gene data show CDR1 as SGHRS and CDR2 as YFSETQ. This CDR3 reads CASSWGLSSSYNEQFF. As DNA, the CDR3 is TGCGCCAGCAGCTGGGGCCTCTCCTCCTCCTACAATGAGCAGTTCTTC.

This clonotype was counted only a few times. The gene calls are TRBV12-3 or TRBV12-4 and TRBJ1-2; D gene unclear. The CDR3 has 15 residues. V was trimmed by 6 bases and J by 3 bases, leaving 17 bases between them. In DNA form, the CDR3 reads TGTGCCAGCAGCCTGTCTCGCGGAGTCTACTATGGCTACACCTTC. It encodes CASSLSRGVYYGYTF.

The chain recombines TRBV27 with TRBJ2-1; the match to TRBD1 covers 11 bases. J lost 8 bases, V lost 4 bases, and 19 bases had no gene match. The CDR3 extends over 19 amino acids. Germline CDR1 and CDR2: MNHEY and SMNVEV (reference sequence). The CDR3 DNA reads as TGTGCCAGCAGTTCTGGGACCTACCCAGGACAGGGGGCGAAGCATGAGCAGTTCTTC. Its protein is CASSSGTYPGQGAKHEQFF.

The J gene is TRBJ2-5, the V gene TRBV29-1, with D possibly matching TRBD2 (6 bases). The length of the CDR3 is 15 residues. Germline loops: CDR1 SQVTM, CDR2 ANQGSEA. V gave up 3 bases and J gave up 2 bases, with 16 bases separating them. This chain's CDR3 is CSVEWRDGIQETQYF. In nucleotides, the CDR3 is TGCAGCGTTGAGTGGAGGGACGGGATTCAAGAGACCCAGTACTTC.

This clonotype has more than one count but fewer than ten. This chain connects TRBV29-1 to TRBJ2-5; D unresolved. Trimming took off 4 bases at V and 3 bases at J, with 9 bases between the two ends. Germline-derived CDR1 and CDR2 are SQVTM and ANQGSEA. The CDR3 is 12 amino acids. CDR3 protein: CSVVEHEETQYF. CDR3 in DNA: TGCAGCGTTGTCGAACATGAAGAGACCCAGTACTTC.

V is TRBV5-1 and J is TRBJ1-2; 9 nucleotides align to TRBD1. The germline V gene encodes CDR1 SGHRS and CDR2 YFSETQ. J was trimmed by 3 bases and V by 3 bases; bases with no gene match: 15. This CDR3 comprises 18 residues. The DNA of the CDR3 is TGCGCCAGCAGCTGGGGCCTACTAGGACAGGGGAAGGACTATGGCTACACCTTC. This encodes CASSWGLLGQGKDYGYTF.

J is TRBJ2-3 and V is TRBV24-1, with a weak D call TRBD1 (6 bases). Germline loops: CDR1 KGHDR, CDR2 SFDVKD. V dropped 4 bases and J dropped 3 bases, with 10 bases sitting between them. There are 14 residues in the CDR3. The DNA for the CDR3 is TGTGCCACCAGTGACTCAAGGGGGACAGATACGCAGTATTTT. Translated, it gives CATSDSRGTDTQYF.

The CDR3 spells CASSQVRGSTDTQYF. In DNA form, the CDR3 reads TGCGCCAGCAGCCAAGTCAGGGGAAGCACAGATACGCAGTATTTT. The chain links TRBV4-3 to TRBJ2-3, with D possibly TRBD1 on 6 matching bases. The ends were cut back, 1 base at V and 0 bases at J, with 8 bases in the middle. The CDR3 totals 15 residues. CDR1 is LGHNA and CDR2 is YSLEER in the germline V gene.

In this sample, this clonotype turned up a few times. The gene calls are TRBV5-6 and TRBJ2-2; D is uncertain. CDR3 length: 16 amino acids. Trimming cost V 4 bases and J 4 bases, with 17 bases left between them. Per germline, CDR1 SGHDT and CDR2 YYEEEE. For the CDR3, the DNA is TGTGCCAGCAGCCCCTCGTCGCAACTATCCACCGGGGAGCTGTTTTTT. Translation: CASSPSSQLSTGELFF.

The chain uses TRBV20-1 and TRBJ2-3; TRBD2 agrees at 7 bases. Germline CDR1 is DFQATT and CDR2 is SNEGSKA (reference sequence). This CDR3 contains 14 residues. J lost 5 bases, V lost 0 bases, and 5 bases had no gene match. CDR3 amino acids: CSAREGGVGDTQYF. CDR3 in DNA: TGCAGTGCTAGAGAGGGGGGGGTCGGAGATACGCAGTATTTT.

There are a few counts of this clonotype. V is TRBV12-3 or TRBV12-4 and J is TRBJ1-4; D is ambiguous. The CDR3 loop spans 12 amino acids. V was cut by 3 bases and J by 7 bases, with 6 bases left in between. The CDR3 loop reads CASSFGGEKLFF. DNA for the CDR3: TGTGCCAGCAGTTTCGGAGGTGAAAAACTGTTTTTT.

This clonotype turned up a few times. The chain links TRBV5-1 to TRBJ2-7; tentative D call: TRBD1 (7 bases). The CDR3 totals 14 residues. Deletions cut 7 bases from V and 3 bases from J, with 17 bases between. Germline V gives CDR1 SGHRS, CDR2 YFSETQ. The CDR3 is CASRRAGQNYEQYF. In nucleotides, the CDR3 is TGCGCCAGCCGAAGGGCGGGACAGAACTACGAGCAGTACTTC.

This clonotype was picked up a small number of times. This rearrangement joins TRBV4-2 to TRBJ1-4, with D uncertain. This CDR3 has 14 residues. Germline-derived CDR1 and CDR2 are LGHNA and YNFKEQ. V was trimmed by 1 base and J by 5 bases, leaving 8 bases between them. The CDR3, as DNA: TGTGCCAGCAGCCAAGTAGGAACGAATGAAAAACTGTTTTTT. This codes for CASSQVGTNEKLFF.

The chain employs TRBV12-3 or TRBV12-4 and TRBJ1-4; D gene ambiguous. The CDR3 has 13 residues. Trimming removed 6 bases from V and 4 bases from J, with 9 bases in between. The CDR3 loop reads CASSQTLNEKLFF. DNA of the CDR3: TGTGCCAGCAGCCAGACCCTTAATGAAAAACTGTTTTTT.

The chain employs TRBV3-1 and TRBJ1-1, with D hard to call. The germline gives CDR1 LGHDT, CDR2 YNNKEL (reference sequence). V lost 1 base, J lost 3 bases, and 6 bases lay in between. The CDR3 is made up of 13 amino acids. The CDR3, as DNA: TGTGCCAGCAGCCAAGGAGTTTACACTGAAGCTTTCTTT. Translated: CASSQGVYTEAFF.